These T cell receptor beta chains were read from a single sample in a study of blood T cell repertoires in COVID-19. Profiling relied on immunoSEQ multiplex PCR, and the TCRdb table lists in-frame clones only, not all of them. The table shows under 200,000 clones, with 82% occurring only once. The sample was peripheral blood. The source of these receptors is a woman in her twenties or thirties with acute or convalescent COVID-19. Both conserved end residues are part of each CDR3. Fields, in order: V gene, D gene, clone size, J gene, CDR3 length, CDR3 protein, CDR3 DNA. D genes are given only for firm matches. The size entry is marked missing in some rows and otherwise reads once, few, many or a size class.

>TRBV7-9|.|.|TRBJ1-1|14
CASSINRVNTEAFF
TGTGCCAGCAGCATAAACAGGGTGAACACTGAAGCTTTCTTT
>TRBV19|.|.|TRBJ2-1|17
CASSPSSLRTHYNEQFF
TGTGCCAGTAGTCCTAGTAGCCTCAGGACACACTACAATGAGCAGTTCTTC
>TRBV24-1|.|.|TRBJ2-7|16
CATSERSKEGSYEQYF
TGTGCCACCAGTGAACGCAGCAAAGAGGGCTCCTACGAGCAGTACTTC
>TRBV6-5|TRBD2|.|TRBJ2-2|16
CASSYPTGTSTGELFF
TGTGCCAGCAGTTACCCGACCGGGACTAGCACCGGGGAGCTGTTTTTT
>TRBV3-1/TRBV3-2|TRBD2|.|TRBJ2-3|15
CASTKGGRSTDTQYF
TGTGCCAGCACAAAAGGCGGGAGGAGCACAGATACGCAGTATTTT
>TRBV7-2|TRBD2|.|TRBJ2-5|15
CASSLSGGASETQYF
TGTGCCAGCAGCCTTAGCGGGGGGGCCTCGGAGACCCAGTACTTC
>TRBV5-1|.|.|TRBJ1-1|15
CASSETNTGTTEAFF
TGCGCCAGCAGCGAGACTAACACAGGGACGACTGAAGCTTTCTTT
>TRBV4-3|.|.|TRBJ1-1|11
CASSQNQEAFF
TGCGCCAGCAGCCAAAATCAGGAAGCTTTCTTT
>TRBV15|.|few|TRBJ1-2|15
CATSRDLAGDGGYTF
TGTGCCACCAGCAGAGATCTGGCAGGGGACGGCGGCTACACCTTC
>TRBV28|TRBD1|.|TRBJ2-7|14
CASSLMAGGGGQYF
TGTGCCAGCAGTTTAATGGCAGGGGGCGGCGGGCAGTACTTC
>TRBV2|.|.|TRBJ1-6|15
CASRYASSYNSPLHF
TGTGCCAGCAGATACGCCAGCTCCTATAATTCACCCCTCCACTTT
>TRBV11-2|.|once|TRBJ2-1|12
CASSPYLAEQFF
TGTGCCAGCAGCCCATATCTGGCTGAGCAGTTCTTC
>TRBV27|.|.|TRBJ2-7|13
CASSAGSTYEQYF
TGTGCCAGCAGTGCGGGTTCTACCTACGAGCAGTACTTC
>TRBV25-1|TRBD1|few|TRBJ1-4|14
CASTRTGDNEKLFF
TGTGCCAGCACCCGGACAGGCGATAATGAAAAACTGTTTTTT
>TRBV6-5|.|.|TRBJ1-3|15
CASSYSEVSGNTIYF
TGTGCCAGCAGTTACTCGGAGGTTTCTGGAAACACCATATATTTT
>TRBV4-1|TRBD2|.|TRBJ2-1|16
CASSRLAGVANNEQFF
TGCGCCAGCAGCCGACTAGCGGGAGTGGCTAACAATGAGCAGTTCTTC
>TRBV4-2|.|once|TRBJ1-2|15
CASSQDRRDNYGYTF
TGTGCCAGCAGCCAAGACCGCAGGGATAACTATGGCTACACCTTC
>TRBV14|.|.|TRBJ2-7|16
CASSPVTKRQTYEQYF
TGTGCCAGCAGCCCGGTCACCAAGCGGCAAACCTACGAGCAGTACTTC
>TRBV5-1|.|.|TRBJ2-2|15
CASSLQGLGTGELFF
TGCGCCAGCAGCTTGCAGGGGCTCGGGACCGGGGAGCTGTTTTTT
>TRBV5-1|.|.|TRBJ2-5|14
CASSLAQGEETQYF
TGCGCCAGCAGCTTGGCTCAAGGGGAAGAGACCCAGTACTTC
>TRBV29-1|.|.|TRBJ1-1|14
CSVERRSANTEAFF
TGCAGCGTTGAAAGGAGGTCGGCGAACACTGAAGCTTTCTTT
>TRBV5-5|.|few|TRBJ1-3|15
CASSRIQVSGNTIYF
TGTGCCAGCAGCCGGATACAGGTCTCTGGAAACACCATATATTTT
>TRBV5-1|.|.|TRBJ2-1|14
CASSLSQTYNEQFF
TGCGCCAGCAGCTTGAGTCAGACCTACAATGAGCAGTTCTTC
>TRBV27|TRBD2|.|TRBJ2-5|15
CASSSRGGALETQYF
TGTGCCAGCAGTTCCCGGGGGGGGGCGTTGGAGACCCAGTACTTC
>TRBV7-2|.|.|TRBJ2-2|17
CASSLSRGTSNTGELFF
TGTGCCAGCAGCTTAAGTAGGGGGACATCGAACACCGGGGAGCTGTTTTTT
>TRBV29-1|.|once|TRBJ1-4|13
CSVELGADEKLFF
TGCAGCGTTGAATTGGGGGCGGATGAAAAACTGTTTTTT
>TRBV29-1|TRBD1|once|TRBJ2-7|16
CSVEGDTGGVVREQYF
TGCAGCGTTGAGGGGGACACAGGGGGCGTCGTCCGCGAGCAGTACTTC
>TRBV5-4|TRBD1|.|TRBJ2-1|14
CASSPGTDLREQFF
TGTGCCAGCAGCCCCGGGACAGACCTTAGGGAGCAGTTCTTC
>TRBV6-5|TRBD2|.|TRBJ2-7|15
CASSLTSGSSYEQYF
TGTGCCAGCAGCCTCACTAGCGGGAGCTCCTACGAGCAGTACTTC
>TRBV11-2|TRBD1|few|TRBJ1-2|12
CASRRTGDGYTF
TGTGCCAGCAGGCGAACAGGGGACGGCTACACCTTC
>TRBV27|TRBD1|.|TRBJ1-2|13
CASSSTGSYGYTF
TGTGCCAGCAGTTCGACAGGGAGCTATGGCTACACCTTC
>TRBV4-3|TRBD2|.|TRBJ2-7|15
CASSQAAGGPYEQYF
TGCGCCAGCAGCCAAGCTGCGGGAGGGCCCTACGAGCAGTACTTC
>TRBV7-2|.|.|TRBJ2-7|13
CASSSGIPYEQYF
TGTGCCAGCAGCTCCGGGATCCCCTACGAGCAGTACTTC
>TRBV28|TRBD1|.|TRBJ1-1|14
CASRVPDRVDEAFF
TGTGCCAGCAGAGTTCCCGACAGGGTAGATGAAGCTTTCTTT
>TRBV7-9|.|.|TRBJ1-1|10
CASRNTEAFF
TGTGCCAGCCGGAACACTGAAGCTTTCTTT
>TRBV12-3/TRBV12-4|.|.|TRBJ2-3|11
CASSRGDTQYF
TGTGCCAGCAGCCGGGGAGATACGCAGTATTTT
>TRBV2|.|many|TRBJ2-7|12
CASQRSSYEQYF
TGTGCCAGCCAGCGGAGCTCCTACGAGCAGTACTTC